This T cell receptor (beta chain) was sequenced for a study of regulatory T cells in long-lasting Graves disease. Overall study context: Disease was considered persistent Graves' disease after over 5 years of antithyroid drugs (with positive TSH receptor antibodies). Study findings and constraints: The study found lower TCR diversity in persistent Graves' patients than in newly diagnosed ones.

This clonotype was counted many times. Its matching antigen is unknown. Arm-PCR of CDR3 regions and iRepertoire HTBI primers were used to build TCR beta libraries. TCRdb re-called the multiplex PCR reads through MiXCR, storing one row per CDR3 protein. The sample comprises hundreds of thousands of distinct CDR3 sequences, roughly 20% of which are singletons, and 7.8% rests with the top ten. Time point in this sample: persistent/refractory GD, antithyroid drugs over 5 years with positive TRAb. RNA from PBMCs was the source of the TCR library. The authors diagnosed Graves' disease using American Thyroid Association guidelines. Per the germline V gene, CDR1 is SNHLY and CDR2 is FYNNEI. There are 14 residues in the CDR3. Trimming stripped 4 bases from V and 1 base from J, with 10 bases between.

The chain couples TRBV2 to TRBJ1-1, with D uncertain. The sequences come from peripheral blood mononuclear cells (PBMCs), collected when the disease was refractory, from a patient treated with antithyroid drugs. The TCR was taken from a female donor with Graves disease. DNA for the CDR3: TGTGCCAGCAGTGGGGAACAGACGAACACTGAAGCTTTCTTT. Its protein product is CASSGEQTNTEAFF.